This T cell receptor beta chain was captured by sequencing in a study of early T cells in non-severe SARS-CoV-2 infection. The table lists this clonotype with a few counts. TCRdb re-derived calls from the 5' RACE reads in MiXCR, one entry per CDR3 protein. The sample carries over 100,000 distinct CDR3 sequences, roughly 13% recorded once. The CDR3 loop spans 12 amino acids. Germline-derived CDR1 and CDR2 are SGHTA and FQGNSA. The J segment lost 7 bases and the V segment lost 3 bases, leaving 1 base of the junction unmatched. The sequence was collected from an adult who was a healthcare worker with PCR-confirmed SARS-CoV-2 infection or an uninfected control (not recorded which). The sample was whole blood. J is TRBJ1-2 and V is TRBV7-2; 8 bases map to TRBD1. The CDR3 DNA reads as TGTGCCAGCAGCTTGACAGGGGTTGGCTACACCTTC. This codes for CASSLTGVGYTF.